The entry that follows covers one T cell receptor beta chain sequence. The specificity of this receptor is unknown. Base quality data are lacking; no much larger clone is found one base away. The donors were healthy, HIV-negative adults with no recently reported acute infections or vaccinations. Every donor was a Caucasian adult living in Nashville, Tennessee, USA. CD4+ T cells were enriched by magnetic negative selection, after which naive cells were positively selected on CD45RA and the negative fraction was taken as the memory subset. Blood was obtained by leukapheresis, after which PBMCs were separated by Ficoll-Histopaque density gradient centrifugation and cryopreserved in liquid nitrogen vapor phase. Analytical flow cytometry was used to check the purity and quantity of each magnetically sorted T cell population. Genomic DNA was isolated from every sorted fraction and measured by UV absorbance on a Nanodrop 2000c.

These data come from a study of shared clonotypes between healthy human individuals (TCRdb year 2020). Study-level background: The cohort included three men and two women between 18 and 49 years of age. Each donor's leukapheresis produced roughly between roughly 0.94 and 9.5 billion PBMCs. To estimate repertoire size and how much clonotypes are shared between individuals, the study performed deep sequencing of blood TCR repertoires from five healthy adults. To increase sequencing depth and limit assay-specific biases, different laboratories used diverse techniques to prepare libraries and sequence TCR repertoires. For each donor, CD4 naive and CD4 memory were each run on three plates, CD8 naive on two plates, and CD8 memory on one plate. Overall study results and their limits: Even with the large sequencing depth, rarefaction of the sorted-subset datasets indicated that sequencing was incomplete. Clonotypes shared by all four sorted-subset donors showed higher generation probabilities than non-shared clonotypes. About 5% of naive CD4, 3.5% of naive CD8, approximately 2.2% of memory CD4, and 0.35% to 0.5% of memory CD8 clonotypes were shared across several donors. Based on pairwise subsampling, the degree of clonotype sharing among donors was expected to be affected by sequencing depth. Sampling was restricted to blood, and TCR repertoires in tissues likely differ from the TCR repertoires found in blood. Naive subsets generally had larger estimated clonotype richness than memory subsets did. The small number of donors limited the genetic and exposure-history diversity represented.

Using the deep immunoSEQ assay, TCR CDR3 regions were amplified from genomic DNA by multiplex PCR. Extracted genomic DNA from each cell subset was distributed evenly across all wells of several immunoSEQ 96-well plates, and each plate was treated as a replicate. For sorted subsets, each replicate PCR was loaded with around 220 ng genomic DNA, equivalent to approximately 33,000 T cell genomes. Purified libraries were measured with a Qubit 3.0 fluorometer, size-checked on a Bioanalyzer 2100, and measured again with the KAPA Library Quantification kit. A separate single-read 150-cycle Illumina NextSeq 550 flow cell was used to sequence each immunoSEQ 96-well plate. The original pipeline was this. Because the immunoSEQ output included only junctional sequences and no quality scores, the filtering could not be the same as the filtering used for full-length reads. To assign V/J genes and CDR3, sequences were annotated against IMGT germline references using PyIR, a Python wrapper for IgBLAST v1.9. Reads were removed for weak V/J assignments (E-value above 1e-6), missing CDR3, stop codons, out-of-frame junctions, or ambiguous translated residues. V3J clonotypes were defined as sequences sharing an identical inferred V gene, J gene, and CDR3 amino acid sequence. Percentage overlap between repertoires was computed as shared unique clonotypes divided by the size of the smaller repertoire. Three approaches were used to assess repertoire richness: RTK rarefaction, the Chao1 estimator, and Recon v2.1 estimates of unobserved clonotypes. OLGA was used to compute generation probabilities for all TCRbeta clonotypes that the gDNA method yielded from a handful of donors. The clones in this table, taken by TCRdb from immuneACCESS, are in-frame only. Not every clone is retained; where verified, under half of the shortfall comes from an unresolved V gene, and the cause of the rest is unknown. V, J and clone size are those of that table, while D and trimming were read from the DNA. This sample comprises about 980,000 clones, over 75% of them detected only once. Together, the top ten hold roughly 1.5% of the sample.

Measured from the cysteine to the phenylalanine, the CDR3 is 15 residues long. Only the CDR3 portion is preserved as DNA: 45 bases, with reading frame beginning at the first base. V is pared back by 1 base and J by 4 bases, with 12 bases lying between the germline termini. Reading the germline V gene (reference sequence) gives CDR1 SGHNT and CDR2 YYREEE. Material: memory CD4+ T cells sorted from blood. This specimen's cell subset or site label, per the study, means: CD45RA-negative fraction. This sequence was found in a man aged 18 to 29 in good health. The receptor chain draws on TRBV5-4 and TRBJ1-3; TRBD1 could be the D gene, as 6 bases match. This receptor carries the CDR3 CASSLSAGAGNTIYF. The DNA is TGTGCCAGCAGCTTGTCAGCAGGGGCCGGAAACACCATATATTTT.